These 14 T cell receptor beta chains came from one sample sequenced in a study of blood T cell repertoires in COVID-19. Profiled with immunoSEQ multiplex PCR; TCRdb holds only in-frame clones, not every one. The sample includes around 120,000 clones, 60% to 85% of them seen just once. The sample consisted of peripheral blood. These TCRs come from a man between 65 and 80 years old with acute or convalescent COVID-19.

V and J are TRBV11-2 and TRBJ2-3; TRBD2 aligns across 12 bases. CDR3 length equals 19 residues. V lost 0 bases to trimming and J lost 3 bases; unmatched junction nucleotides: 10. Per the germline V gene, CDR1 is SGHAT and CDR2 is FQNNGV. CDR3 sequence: CASSLDSSGGALKTDTQYF. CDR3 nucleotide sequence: TGTGCCAGCAGCTTAGATTCTAGCGGGGGGGCTCTAAAAACAGATACGCAGTATTTT.

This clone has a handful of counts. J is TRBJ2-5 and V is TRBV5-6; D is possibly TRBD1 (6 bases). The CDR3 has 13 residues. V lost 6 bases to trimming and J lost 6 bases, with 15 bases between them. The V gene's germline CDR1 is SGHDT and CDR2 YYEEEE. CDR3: CASTWQGMKTQYF. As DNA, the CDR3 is TGTGCCAGCACCTGGCAGGGGATGAAGACCCAGTACTTC.

In DNA, the CDR3 is TGTGCCAGCAGTGAAGTAGGGACTGGATATGGCTACACCTTC. Translating gives CASSEVGTGYGYTF. The chain recombines TRBV6-1 with TRBJ1-2; perhaps TRBD1 as D (5 bases). Trimming removed 1 base at V and 5 bases at J, with 11 bases between. Germline V lookup: CDR1 MNHNS, CDR2 SASEGT. The CDR3 consists of 14 residues.

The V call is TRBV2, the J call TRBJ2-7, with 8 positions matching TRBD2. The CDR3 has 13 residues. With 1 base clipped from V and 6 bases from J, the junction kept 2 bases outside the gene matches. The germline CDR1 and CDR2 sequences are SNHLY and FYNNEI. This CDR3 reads CASSEVGGAEQYF. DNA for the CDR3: TGTGCCAGCAGTGAAGTCGGGGGGGCCGAGCAGTACTTC.

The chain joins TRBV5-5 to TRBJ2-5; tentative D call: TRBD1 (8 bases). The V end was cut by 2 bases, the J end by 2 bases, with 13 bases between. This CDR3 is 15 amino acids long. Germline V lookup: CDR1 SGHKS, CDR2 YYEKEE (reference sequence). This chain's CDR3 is CASSLNRGGQETQYF. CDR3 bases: TGTGCCAGCAGCTTAAACAGGGGGGGGCAAGAGACCCAGTACTTC.

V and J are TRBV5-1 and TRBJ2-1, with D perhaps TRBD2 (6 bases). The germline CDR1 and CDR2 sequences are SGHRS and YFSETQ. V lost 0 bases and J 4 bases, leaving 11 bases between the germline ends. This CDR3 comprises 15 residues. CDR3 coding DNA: TGCGCCAGCAGCTTGGAGGCGGGAACGTACAATGAGCAGTTCTTC. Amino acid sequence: CASSLEAGTYNEQFF. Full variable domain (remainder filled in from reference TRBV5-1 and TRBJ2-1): KAGVTQTPRYLIKTRGQQVTLSCSPISGHRSVSWYQQTPGQGLQFLFEYFSETQRNKGNFPGRFSGRQFSNSRSEMNVSTLELGDSALYLCASSLEAGTYNEQFFGPGTRLTVL.

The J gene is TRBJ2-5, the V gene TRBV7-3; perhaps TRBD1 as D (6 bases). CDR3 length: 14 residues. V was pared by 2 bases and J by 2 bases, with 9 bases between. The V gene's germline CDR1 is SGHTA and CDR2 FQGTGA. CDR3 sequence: CASSLSGEQETQYF. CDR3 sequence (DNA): TGTGCCAGCAGCTTATCAGGGGAACAAGAGACCCAGTACTTC.

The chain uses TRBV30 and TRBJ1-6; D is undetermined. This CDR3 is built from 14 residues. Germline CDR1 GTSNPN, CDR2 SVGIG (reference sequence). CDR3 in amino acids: CARGTGSNNSPLHF. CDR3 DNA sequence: TGTGCACGAGGCACCGGATCTAATAATTCACCCCTCCACTTT.

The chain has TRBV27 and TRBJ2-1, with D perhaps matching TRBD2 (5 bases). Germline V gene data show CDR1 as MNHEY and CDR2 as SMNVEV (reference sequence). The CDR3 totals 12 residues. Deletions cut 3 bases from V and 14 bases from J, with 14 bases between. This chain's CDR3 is CASSFRWGSEFF. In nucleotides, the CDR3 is TGTGCCAGCAGTTTCCGCTGGGGTAGCGAGTTCTTC.

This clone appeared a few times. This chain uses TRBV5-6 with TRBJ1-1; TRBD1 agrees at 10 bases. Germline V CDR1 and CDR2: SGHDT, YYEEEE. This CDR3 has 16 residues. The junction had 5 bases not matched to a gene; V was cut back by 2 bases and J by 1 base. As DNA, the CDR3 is TGTGCCAGCAGCTTCAGAAGGACAGGGGGGAACACTGAAGCTTTCTTT. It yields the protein CASSFRRTGGNTEAFF.

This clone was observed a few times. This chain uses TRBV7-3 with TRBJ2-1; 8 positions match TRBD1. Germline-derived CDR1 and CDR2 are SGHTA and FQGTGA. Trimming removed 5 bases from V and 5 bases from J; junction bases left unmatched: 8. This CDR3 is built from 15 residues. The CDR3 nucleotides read TGTGCCAGCAGCGCCTGGACAGGGCCTAACAATGAGCAGTTCTTC. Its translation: CASSAWTGPNNEQFF.

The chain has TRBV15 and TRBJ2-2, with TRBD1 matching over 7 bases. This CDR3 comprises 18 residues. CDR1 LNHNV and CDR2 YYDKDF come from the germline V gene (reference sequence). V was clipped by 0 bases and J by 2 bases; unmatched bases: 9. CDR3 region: CATSRDPTGTDNTGELFF. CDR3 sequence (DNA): TGTGCCACCAGCAGAGATCCCACCGGGACAGACAACACCGGGGAGCTGTTTTTT.

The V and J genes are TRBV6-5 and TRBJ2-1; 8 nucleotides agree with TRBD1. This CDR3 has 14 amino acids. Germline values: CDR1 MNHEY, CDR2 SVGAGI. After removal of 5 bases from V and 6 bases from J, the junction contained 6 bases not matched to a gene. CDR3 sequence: CASSHRGKGNEQFF. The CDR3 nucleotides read TGTGCCAGCAGTCACAGGGGGAAGGGCAATGAGCAGTTCTTC.

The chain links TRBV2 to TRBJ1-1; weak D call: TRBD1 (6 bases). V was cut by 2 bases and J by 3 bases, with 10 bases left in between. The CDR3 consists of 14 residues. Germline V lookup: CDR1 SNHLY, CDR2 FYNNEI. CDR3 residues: CASSENRAYTEAFF. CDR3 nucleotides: TGTGCCAGCAGTGAAAACAGGGCTTACACTGAAGCTTTCTTT.